This TCR beta chain is drawn from a study of CD8+CD57+ T cells in acquired aplastic anemia. At the level of the study: Sorted CD4+ and CD8+ cells yielded DNA averaging approximately 3 ug. General study points: Levels of CD8+ Simpson's diversity were not significantly distinct in patients versus controls.

Selection for sequencing was limited to patients who had shown CD8+CD57+ cell expansion by flow cytometry. Patients, without exception, had severe acquired aplastic anemia. Untreated patients provided the blood samples, with no therapy given before sampling. CDR3 length: 17 amino acids. Trimming took off 3 bases at V and 4 bases at J, with 19 bases between the two ends. In germline, CDR1 is SEHNR, CDR2 FQNEAQ (reference sequence). About this clonotype: Its antigen is unknown.

Genomic DNA templated the TCR beta VDJ and CDR3 profiling. TCRdb itself ran the reads through MiXCR, one entry per CDR3 protein. The sample lists hundreds of thousands of distinct CDR3 sequences; approximately 82% were seen once. What was sequenced was sorted CD4+, CD8+, or CD8+CD57+ T cells (not recorded which) from PBMCs. The source is a human donor with aplastic anemia. V usage is TRBV7-9 and J usage is TRBJ2-1; a weak D match, TRBD2 (5 bases). The CDR3 region is CASSFQRSGDPYNEQFF. DNA for the CDR3: TGTGCCAGCAGCTTTCAAAGAAGCGGAGACCCTTACAATGAGCAGTTCTTC. The full variable domain, with the rest looked up from reference TRBV7-9 and TRBJ2-1, is DTGVSQNPRHKITKRGQNVTFRCDPISEHNRLYWYRQTLGQGPEFLTYFQNEAQLEKSRLLSDRFSAERPKGSFSTLEIQRTEQGDSAMYLCASSFQRSGDPYNEQFFGPGTRLTVL.